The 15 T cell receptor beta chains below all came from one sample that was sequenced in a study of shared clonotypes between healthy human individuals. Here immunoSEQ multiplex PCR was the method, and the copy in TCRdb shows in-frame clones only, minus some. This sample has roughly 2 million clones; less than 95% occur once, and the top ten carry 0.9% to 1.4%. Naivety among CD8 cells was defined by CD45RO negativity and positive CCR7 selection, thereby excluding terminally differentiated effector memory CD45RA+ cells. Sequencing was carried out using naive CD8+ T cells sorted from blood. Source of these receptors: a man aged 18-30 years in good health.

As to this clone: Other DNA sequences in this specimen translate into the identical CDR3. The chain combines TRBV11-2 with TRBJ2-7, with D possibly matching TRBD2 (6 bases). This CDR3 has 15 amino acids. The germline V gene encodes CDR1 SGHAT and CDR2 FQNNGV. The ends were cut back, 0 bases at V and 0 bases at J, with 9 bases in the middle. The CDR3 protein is CASSLEGGSSYEQYF. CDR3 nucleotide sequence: TGTGCCAGCAGCTTAGAGGGGGGTAGCTCCTACGAGCAGTACTTC.

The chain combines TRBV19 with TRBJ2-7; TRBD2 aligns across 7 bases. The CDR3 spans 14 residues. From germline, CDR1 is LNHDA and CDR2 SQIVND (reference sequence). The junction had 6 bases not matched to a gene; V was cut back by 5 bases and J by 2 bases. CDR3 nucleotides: TGTGCCAGTAGTTGGTCCAGCGGGACCTACGAGCAGTACTTC. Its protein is CASSWSSGTYEQYF.

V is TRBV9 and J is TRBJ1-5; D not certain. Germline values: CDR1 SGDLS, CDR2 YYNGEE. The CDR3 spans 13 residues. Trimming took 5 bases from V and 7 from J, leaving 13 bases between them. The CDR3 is CASSQSPAQPQHF. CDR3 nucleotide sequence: TGTGCCAGCAGTCAATCACCCGCCCAGCCCCAGCATTTT.

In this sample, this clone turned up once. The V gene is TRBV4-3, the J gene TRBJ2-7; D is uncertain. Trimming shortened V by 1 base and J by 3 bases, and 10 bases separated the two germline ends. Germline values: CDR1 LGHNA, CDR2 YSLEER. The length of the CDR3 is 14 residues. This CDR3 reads CASSQAYTNYEQYF. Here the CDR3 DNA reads TGCGCCAGCAGCCAAGCGTACACTAACTACGAGCAGTACTTC.

CDR3 amino acids: CASSEEATGGTYEQYF. DNA for the CDR3: TGTGCCAGCAGTGAAGAGGCGACAGGGGGGACCTACGAGCAGTACTTC. The V and J genes are TRBV2 and TRBJ2-7; TRBD1 aligns across 9 bases. J gave up 2 bases and V 1 base, and 6 bases lay outside the gene matches. The CDR3 consists of 16 residues. Germline CDR1 is SNHLY and CDR2 is FYNNEI.

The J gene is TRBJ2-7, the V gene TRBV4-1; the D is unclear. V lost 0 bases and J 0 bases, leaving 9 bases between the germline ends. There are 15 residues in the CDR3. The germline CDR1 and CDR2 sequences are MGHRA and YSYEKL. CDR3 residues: CASSQDPSLSYEQYF. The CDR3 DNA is TGCGCCAGCAGCCAAGATCCCTCCCTCTCCTACGAGCAGTACTTC.

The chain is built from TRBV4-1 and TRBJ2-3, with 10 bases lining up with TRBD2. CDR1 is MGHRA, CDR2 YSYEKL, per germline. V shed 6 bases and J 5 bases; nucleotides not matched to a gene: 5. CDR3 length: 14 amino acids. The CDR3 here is CASRSEREGDTQYF. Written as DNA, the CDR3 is TGCGCCAGCAGATCCGAGCGGGAGGGAGATACGCAGTATTTT.

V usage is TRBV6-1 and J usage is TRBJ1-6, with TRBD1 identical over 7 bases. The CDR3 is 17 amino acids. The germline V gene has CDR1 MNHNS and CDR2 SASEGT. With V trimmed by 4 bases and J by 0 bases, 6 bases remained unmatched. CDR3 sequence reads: CASSGTGPSSYNSPLHF. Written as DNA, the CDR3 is TGTGCCAGCAGTGGGACAGGACCTAGCTCCTATAATTCACCCCTCCACTTT.

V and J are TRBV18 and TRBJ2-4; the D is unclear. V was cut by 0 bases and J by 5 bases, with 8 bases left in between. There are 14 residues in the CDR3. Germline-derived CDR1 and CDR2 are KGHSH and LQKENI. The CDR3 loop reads CASSPPDGENIQYF. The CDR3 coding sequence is TGTGCCAGCTCACCACCTGACGGCGAAAACATTCAGTACTTC.

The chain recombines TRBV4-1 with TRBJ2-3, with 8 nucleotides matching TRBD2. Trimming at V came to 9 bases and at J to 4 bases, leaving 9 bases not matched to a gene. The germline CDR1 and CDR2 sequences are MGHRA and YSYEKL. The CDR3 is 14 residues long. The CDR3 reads CASTGLEVPDTQYF. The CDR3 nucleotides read TGCGCCAGTACGGGACTAGAGGTTCCAGATACGCAGTATTTT.

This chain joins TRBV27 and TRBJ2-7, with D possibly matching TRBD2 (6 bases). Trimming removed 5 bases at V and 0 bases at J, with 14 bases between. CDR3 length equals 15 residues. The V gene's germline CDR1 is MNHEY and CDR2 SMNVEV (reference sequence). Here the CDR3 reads CASSPLERASYEQYF. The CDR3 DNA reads TGTGCCAGCAGTCCCCTTGAGCGGGCCTCCTACGAGCAGTACTTC.

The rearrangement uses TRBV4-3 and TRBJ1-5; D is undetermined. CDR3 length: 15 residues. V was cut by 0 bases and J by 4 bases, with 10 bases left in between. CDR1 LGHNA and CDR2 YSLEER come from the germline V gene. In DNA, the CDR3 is TGCGCCAGCAGCCAAGATCTGTCACCTAATCAGCCCCAGCATTTT. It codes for CASSQDLSPNQPQHF.

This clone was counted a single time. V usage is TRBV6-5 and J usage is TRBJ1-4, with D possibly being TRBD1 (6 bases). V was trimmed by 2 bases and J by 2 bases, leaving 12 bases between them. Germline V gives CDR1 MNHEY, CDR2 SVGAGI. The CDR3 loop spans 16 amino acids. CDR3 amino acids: CASSYGGQGTNEKLFF. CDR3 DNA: TGTGCCAGCAGTTACGGGGGGCAGGGCACTAATGAAAAACTGTTTTTT.

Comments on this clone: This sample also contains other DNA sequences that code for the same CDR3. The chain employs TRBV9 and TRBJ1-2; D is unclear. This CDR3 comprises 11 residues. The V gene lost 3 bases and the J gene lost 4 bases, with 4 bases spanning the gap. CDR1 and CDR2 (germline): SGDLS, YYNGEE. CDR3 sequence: CASSGTYGYTF. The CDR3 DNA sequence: TGTGCCAGCAGCGGTACCTATGGCTACACCTTC.

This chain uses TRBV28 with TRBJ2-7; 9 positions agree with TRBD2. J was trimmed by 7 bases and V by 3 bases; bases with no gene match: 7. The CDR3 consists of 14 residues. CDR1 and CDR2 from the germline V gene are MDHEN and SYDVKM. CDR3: CASSFVAGVEEQYF. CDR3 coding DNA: TGTGCCAGCAGTTTCGTAGCGGGGGTCGAAGAGCAGTACTTC.